The 25 T cell receptor beta chains in this list originate from one sample, sequenced in a study of early T cells in non-severe SARS-CoV-2 infection. MiXCR was run by TCRdb on the 5' RACE reads, yielding one entry per CDR3 protein. The table lists approximately 71,000 distinct CDR3 sequences, roughly 13% of them singletons, with over 12% in the top ten. Sequenced input: whole blood. The receptors come from an adult who was a healthcare worker with PCR-confirmed SARS-CoV-2 infection or an uninfected control (not recorded which).

The V gene is TRBV7-2, the J gene TRBJ2-3, with 7 bases lining up with TRBD1. Trimming removed 4 bases from V and 4 bases from J; junction bases left unmatched: 11. The CDR3 runs 16 residues. Germline-derived CDR1 and CDR2 are SGHTA and FQGNSA. CDR3 sequence (DNA): TGTGCCAGCAGCTCCGCCTCGGGACAGTTAGCAGATACGCAGTATTTT. This encodes CASSSASGQLADTQYF.

This clonotype was seen many times. The chain is built from TRBV6-1 and TRBJ2-1; TRBD2 matches at 10 bases. The germline V gene encodes CDR1 MNHNS and CDR2 SASEGT. J was trimmed by 5 bases and V by 6 bases; bases with no gene match: 7. The CDR3 is made up of 15 amino acids. In DNA form, the CDR3 reads TGTGCCAGCAGGTTAGCGGGGGGCCTTAACAATGAGCAGTTCTTC. As protein: CASRLAGGLNNEQFF.

The table lists this clonotype with many counts. This sequence joins TRBV7-2 and TRBJ2-1, with 11 bases matching TRBD2. CDR3 length: 16 amino acids. Germline CDR1 reads SGHTA; CDR2 reads FQGNSA. J was trimmed by 2 bases and V by 1 base; bases with no gene match: 1. The CDR3 coding sequence is TGTGCCAGCAGCTTAGTTAGCGGGGGGGCCTACAATGAGCAGTTCTTC. Translated, it gives CASSLVSGGAYNEQFF.

This clonotype was recorded a few times. J is TRBJ2-7 and V is TRBV11-2; D gene ambiguous. Germline values: CDR1 SGHAT, CDR2 FQNNGV. This CDR3 is built from 14 residues. V dropped 3 bases and J dropped 1 base, with 10 bases sitting between them. The CDR3 is CASSLLLGSYEQYF. The DNA of the CDR3 is TGTGCCAGCAGCTTGCTACTCGGTTCCTACGAGCAGTACTTC.

This clonotype showed up just a few times. The chain employs TRBV28 and TRBJ2-5; D might be TRBD1 or TRBD2, each matching 5 bases. The V end was cut by 4 bases, the J end by 2 bases, with 17 bases between. The CDR3 contains 16 residues. CDR1 MDHEN and CDR2 SYDVKM come from the germline V gene. CDR3 residues: CASSSPRDEIQETQYF. The CDR3 DNA reads TGTGCCAGCAGTTCTCCTCGGGACGAGATACAAGAGACCCAGTACTTC.

This chain uses TRBV20-1 with TRBJ1-3; D may be TRBD1 (6 bases). The CDR3 is made up of 16 amino acids. The germline V gene has CDR1 DFQATT and CDR2 SNEGSKA (reference sequence). Trimming cost V 1 base and J 3 bases, with 16 bases left between them. In nucleotides, the CDR3 is TGCAGTGCTAGAGGGCCCAGGGGAGTGGATGGAAACACCATATATTTT. Its translation is CSARGPRGVDGNTIYF.

This clonotype has only a few counts. This rearrangement joins TRBV5-6 to TRBJ2-7; 9 nucleotides agree with TRBD2. The CDR3 extends over 18 amino acids. Germline CDR1 SGHDT, CDR2 YYEEEE. Unmatched junction bases numbered 17, after V lost 4 bases and J lost 3 bases. The CDR3 loop is CASSPKGAGGPTIYEQYF. The CDR3 DNA reads as TGTGCCAGCAGCCCCAAAGGAGCGGGGGGCCCTACCATCTACGAGCAGTACTTC.

This clonotype showed up just once. This CDR3 reads CAIRKTGGDSVSEAFF. CDR3 DNA sequence: TGTGCCATCAGGAAGACAGGGGGAGATAGTGTCTCTGAAGCTTTCTTT. The J gene is TRBJ1-1, the V gene TRBV10-3, with TRBD1 identical over 9 bases. The germline CDR1 and CDR2 sequences are ENHRY and SYGVKD. V trimming: 6 bases; J trimming: 6 bases; junction bases outside the gene matches: 14. The CDR3 loop spans 16 amino acids.

This chain connects TRBV27 to TRBJ1-1, with D uncertain. The germline V and J ends were trimmed by 2 bases and 1 base, with 11 bases remaining between them. The CDR3 is made up of 15 amino acids. Germline-derived CDR1 and CDR2 are MNHEY and SMNVEV (reference sequence). The CDR3 DNA reads as TGTGCCAGCAGTTTAGTTGCGGCTTGGAACACTGAAGCTTTCTTT. This gives the protein CASSLVAAWNTEAFF.

The genes are TRBV3-1 and TRBJ2-3, with D unclear. V lost 0 bases, J lost 0 bases, and 13 bases lay in between. Germline V lookup: CDR1 LGHDT, CDR2 YNNKEL (reference sequence). The CDR3 runs to 17 residues. The CDR3 bases are TGTGCCAGCAGCCAAGATTTAATCCGCCTTAGCACAGATACGCAGTATTTT. Protein sequence: CASSQDLIRLSTDTQYF.

There are a few counts of this clonotype. This chain connects TRBV5-1 to TRBJ1-1; 10 bases are shared with TRBD1. The CDR3 spans 16 residues. Germline CDR1 SGHRS, CDR2 YFSETQ. The V gene end was trimmed by 4 bases and the J gene end by 3 bases; junction bases not matched to a gene: 9. The CDR3 region is CASSAWTGGIDTEAFF. In nucleotides, the CDR3 is TGCGCCAGCAGCGCCTGGACAGGGGGGATTGACACTGAAGCTTTCTTT.

This clonotype appeared a few times. CDR3 in amino acids: CASSLPLAGAYEQYF. As DNA, the CDR3 is TGTGCCAGCAGTTTACCTCTAGCGGGGGCCTACGAGCAGTACTTC. This chain uses TRBV28 with TRBJ2-7; 10 bases match TRBD2. The CDR3 has 15 residues. The junction had 3 bases not matched to a gene; V was cut back by 2 bases and J by 2 bases. The V gene's germline CDR1 is MDHEN and CDR2 SYDVKM.

This chain joins TRBV2 and TRBJ2-2; TRBD1 matches at 9 bases. There are 14 residues in the CDR3. The germline CDR1 and CDR2 sequences are SNHLY and FYNNEI. V lost 6 bases and J lost 6; bases outside the gene matches: 5. The CDR3 sequence is CASSGTGLPGELFF. The CDR3 DNA sequence: TGTGCCAGCAGCGGGACAGGGCTCCCCGGGGAGCTGTTTTTT.

J is TRBJ2-7 and V is TRBV6-1; D perhaps matches TRBD2 (5 bases). The germline V and J ends were trimmed by 6 bases and 2 bases, with 11 bases remaining between them. Germline CDR1 and CDR2: MNHNS and SASEGT. The CDR3 length is 13 residues. The DNA for the CDR3 is TGTGCCAGCAGGGAGACGGGGACCTACGAGCAGTACTTC. As protein: CASRETGTYEQYF.

CDR3 nucleotides: TGTGCCAGCAGTGAAGCCTGGACAGGGGATGGCTACACCTTC. Encoded protein: CASSEAWTGDGYTF. This sequence joins TRBV6-1 and TRBJ1-2, with 9 bases aligning to TRBD1. Germline lookup yields CDR1 MNHNS and CDR2 SASEGT. CDR3 length: 14 amino acids. Germline trimming cut 0 bases from V and 6 bases from J; bases unmatched to any gene: 2.

This clonotype was counted only a few times. The chain is built from TRBV10-3 and TRBJ2-5; the D gene is possibly TRBD2 (6 bases). This CDR3 is built from 12 residues. V lost 7 bases and J 5 bases, leaving 11 bases between the germline ends. The germline V gene encodes CDR1 ENHRY and CDR2 SYGVKD. As DNA, the CDR3 is TGTGCCATCAAAGGCAGCGGGGAGACCCAGTACTTC. Protein: CAIKGSGETQYF.

This clonotype occurred a few times. This chain joins TRBV20-1 and TRBJ1-2, with 7 nucleotides matching TRBD1. The CDR3 has 14 residues. The J segment lost 7 bases and the V segment lost 5 bases, leaving 13 bases of the junction unmatched. The germline gives CDR1 DFQATT, CDR2 SNEGSKA (reference sequence). The CDR3 reads CSASGTQGVIGYTF. The CDR3 coding sequence is TGCAGTGCTTCCGGGACCCAGGGGGTGATTGGCTACACCTTC.

This clonotype was seen more than once but under ten times. The CDR3 spells CASSARDFYGYTF. The DNA for the CDR3 is TGTGCCAGCAGCGCACGGGACTTCTATGGCTACACCTTC. V and J are TRBV9 and TRBJ1-2; possible D gene TRBD1, 5 bases. V lost 3 bases to trimming and J lost 4 bases, with 10 bases between them. CDR3 size: 13 residues. Germline-derived CDR1 and CDR2 are SGDLS and YYNGEE.

This rearrangement joins TRBV7-2 to TRBJ1-6; D ambiguous. The germline V gene encodes CDR1 SGHTA and CDR2 FQGNSA. Trimming left V 5 bases short and J 8 bases short, with 4 bases between. The CDR3 is made up of 11 amino acids. The CDR3, as DNA: TGTGCCAGCAGCCGAGATTCACCCCTCCACTTT. Translated: CASSRDSPLHF. The full variable domain, completed using reference TRBV7-2 and TRBJ1-6, is GAGVSQSPSNKVTEKGKDVELRCDPISGHTALYWYRQSLGQGLEFLIYFQGNSAPDKSGLPSDRFSAERTGGSVSTLTIQRTQQEDSAVYLCASSRDSPLHFGNGTRLTVT.

The table lists this clonotype with a few counts. The J gene is TRBJ1-1, the V gene TRBV14, with 7 nucleotides matching TRBD1. This CDR3 comprises 15 residues. The germline CDR1 and CDR2 sequences are SGHDN and FVKESK. Trimming took 1 base from V and 5 from J; bases not matched to a gene: 7. The CDR3 region is CASSQVTGVGTEAFF. As DNA, the CDR3 is TGTGCCAGCAGCCAAGTTACAGGGGTGGGGACTGAAGCTTTCTTT.

This clonotype appeared many times. The chain links TRBV20-1 to TRBJ1-2; D is perhaps TRBD1 (6 bases). The CDR3 consists of 13 residues. The V gene lost 5 bases and the J gene lost 0 bases, with 10 bases spanning the gap. Germline CDR1 is DFQATT and CDR2 is SNEGSKA (reference sequence). For the CDR3, the DNA is TGCAGTGCTCCGGACAGAACTAACTATGGCTACACCTTC. Translated, it gives CSAPDRTNYGYTF.

This clonotype turned up a few times. The chain employs TRBV27 and TRBJ2-2; D is unresolved. The germline V gene encodes CDR1 MNHEY and CDR2 SMNVEV (reference sequence). The length of the CDR3 is 14 residues. The germline V and J ends were trimmed by 7 bases and 2 bases, with 11 bases remaining between them. The CDR3: CASMTQINTGELFF. For the CDR3, the DNA is TGTGCCAGCATGACGCAGATTAACACCGGGGAGCTGTTTTTT.

This clonotype was seen more than once but under ten times. The V and J genes are TRBV14 and TRBJ1-1; D may be TRBD1 (5 bases). Germline V gives CDR1 SGHDN, CDR2 FVKESK. CDR3 length: 13 residues. Trimming took off 11 bases at V and 0 bases at J, with 13 bases between the two ends. CDR3 loop: CALMGPVNTEAFF. The CDR3 coding sequence is TGTGCCCTCATGGGGCCCGTGAACACTGAAGCTTTCTTT.

The chain is built from TRBV28 and TRBJ1-2; D is ambiguous. CDR3 size: 13 residues. V lost 3 bases and J 5 bases, leaving 10 bases between the germline ends. Germline V gene lookup returns CDR1 MDHEN and CDR2 SYDVKM. The CDR3 here is CASSLGLPYGYTF. The CDR3 DNA reads as TGTGCCAGCAGTTTGGGGTTGCCATATGGCTACACCTTC.

This clonotype was counted a few times. The chain links TRBV15 to TRBJ2-7; no clear D gene. With 1 base removed from V and 9 bases from J, the gap between germline ends came to 22 bases. The CDR3 extends over 16 amino acids. Germline V gene lookup returns CDR1 LNHNV and CDR2 YYDKDF (reference sequence). CDR3 amino acids: CATSRATGLTYGRQYF. CDR3 DNA: TGTGCCACCAGCAGAGCTACGGGCCTGACTTATGGACGGCAGTACTTC.